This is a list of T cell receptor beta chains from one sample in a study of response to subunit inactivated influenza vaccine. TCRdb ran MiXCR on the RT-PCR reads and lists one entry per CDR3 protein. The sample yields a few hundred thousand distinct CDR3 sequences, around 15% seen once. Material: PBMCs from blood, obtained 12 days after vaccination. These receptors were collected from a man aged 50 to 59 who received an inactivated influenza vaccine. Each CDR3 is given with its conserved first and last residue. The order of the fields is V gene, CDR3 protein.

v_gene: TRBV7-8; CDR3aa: CASSIVRTASGANVLTF
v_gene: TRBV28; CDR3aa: CASSPQVNQPQHF
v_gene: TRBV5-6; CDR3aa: CASTEGGPGNEQYF
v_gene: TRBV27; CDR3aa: CASSLSRGDSLTYGYTF
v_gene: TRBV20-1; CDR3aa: CSARPYRGVSYEQFF
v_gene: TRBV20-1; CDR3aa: CSARVRTNYGYTF
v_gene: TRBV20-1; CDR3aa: CSARLADSSYEQYF
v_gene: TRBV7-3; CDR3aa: CASSLKGGQTNEQFF
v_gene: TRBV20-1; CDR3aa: CSARDFTDYEQYF
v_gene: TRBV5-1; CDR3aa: CASSLQTSAISKQFF
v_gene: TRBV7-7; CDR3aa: CASSEGQGAYNEQFF
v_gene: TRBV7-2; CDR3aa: CASSPQGYAEAFF
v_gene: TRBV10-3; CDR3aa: CAVGQGSYEQYF
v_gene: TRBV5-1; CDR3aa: CASSSDGTDNNSPLHF
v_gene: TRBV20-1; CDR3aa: CSARPSGTVHEKLFF
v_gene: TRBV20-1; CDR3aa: CSAKRDSDNQPQHF
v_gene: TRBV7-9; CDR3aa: CASSRGSGIYGYTF
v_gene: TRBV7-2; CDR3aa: CASSTTSGGAGETQYF
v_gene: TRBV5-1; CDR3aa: CASSLETGTGGGETQYF
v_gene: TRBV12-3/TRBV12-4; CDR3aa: CASSRSRNIQYF
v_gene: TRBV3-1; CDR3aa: CASSQAAGLGYEQYF
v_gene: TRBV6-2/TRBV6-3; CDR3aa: CASSYSSGNEQFF
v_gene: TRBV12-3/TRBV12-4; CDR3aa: CASSRPMLAKNIQYF
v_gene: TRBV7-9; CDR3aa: CASSFGARGYHEQYF
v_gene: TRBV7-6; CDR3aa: CASSPVCVGEWGCF
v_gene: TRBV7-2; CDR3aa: CASSLGGTRRRPQYF
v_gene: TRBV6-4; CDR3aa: CASSVPISGPRHTQYF
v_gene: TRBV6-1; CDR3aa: CASSPRLGGNEQFF
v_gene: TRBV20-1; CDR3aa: CSAKRVLGNTIYF
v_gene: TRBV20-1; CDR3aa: CSATGGTSGLQETQYF
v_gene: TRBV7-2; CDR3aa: CASSPWETGELFF
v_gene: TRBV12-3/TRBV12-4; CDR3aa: CASSLGRATSTDTQYF
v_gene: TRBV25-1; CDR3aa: CASRKTGTETQYF
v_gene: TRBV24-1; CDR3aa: CATSDPTGEQYF
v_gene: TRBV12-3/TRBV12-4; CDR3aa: CASSLTGNGETQYF
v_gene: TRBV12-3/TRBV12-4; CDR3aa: CASRAGQGSNQPQHF
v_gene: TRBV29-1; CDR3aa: CSVEKRLNTEAFF
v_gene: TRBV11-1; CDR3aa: CASSFASRLAIYF
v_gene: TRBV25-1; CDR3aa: CASQSPPIGYTF